These 3 T cell receptor beta chains were all obtained from the same sample, sequenced in a study of cytomegalovirus exposure and HLA in healthy donors. Both 60 Vbeta primers and 13 Jbeta primers went into the PCR. Measured with immunoSEQ multiplex PCR; TCRdb has only the in-frame clones, and not every one. This sample has under 200,000 clones, with 80% to 90% found just once. Sequencing input: PBMCs. The receptors derive from a young woman in good health and CMV-seronegative.

The rearrangement links TRBV7-9 to TRBJ1-2, with 9 bases that match TRBD1. Germline V CDR1 and CDR2: SEHNR, FQNEAQ (reference sequence). Losses at the gene ends were 2 bases for V and 2 bases for J; bases not matched to a gene: 6. This CDR3 has 16 residues. CDR3 amino acids: CASSLPGTGKNYGYTF. The DNA for the CDR3 is TGTGCCAGCAGCTTACCCGGGACAGGGAAGAACTATGGCTACACCTTC.

The chain combines TRBV28 with TRBJ1-4; TRBD1 agrees at 8 bases. Germline V lookup: CDR1 MDHEN, CDR2 SYDVKM. The CDR3 runs to 15 residues. The junction had 2 bases not matched to a gene; V was cut back by 3 bases and J by 2 bases. The CDR3, as DNA: TGTGCCAGCAGTTTCGGACAGGGCACTAATGAAAAACTGTTTTTT. Translated: CASSFGQGTNEKLFF. The full variable domain, with the rest looked up from reference TRBV28 and TRBJ1-4, is DVKVTQSSRYLVKRTGEKVFLECVQDMDHENMFWYRQDPGLGLRLIYFSYDVKMKEKGDIPEGYSVSREKKERFSLILESASTNQTSMYLCASSFGQGTNEKLFFGSGTQLSVL.

The CDR3 region is CASTLNRDPNTGELFF. The CDR3 bases are TGTGCCTCAACGCTGAACCGGGATCCAAACACCGGGGAGCTGTTTTTT. V gene TRBV10-3 combines with J gene TRBJ2-2; TRBD2 is a possible D gene (5 bases). The CDR3 is 16 residues long. Trimming left V 11 bases short and J 2 bases short, with 21 bases between. CDR1 and CDR2 from the germline V gene are ENHRY and SYGVKD.